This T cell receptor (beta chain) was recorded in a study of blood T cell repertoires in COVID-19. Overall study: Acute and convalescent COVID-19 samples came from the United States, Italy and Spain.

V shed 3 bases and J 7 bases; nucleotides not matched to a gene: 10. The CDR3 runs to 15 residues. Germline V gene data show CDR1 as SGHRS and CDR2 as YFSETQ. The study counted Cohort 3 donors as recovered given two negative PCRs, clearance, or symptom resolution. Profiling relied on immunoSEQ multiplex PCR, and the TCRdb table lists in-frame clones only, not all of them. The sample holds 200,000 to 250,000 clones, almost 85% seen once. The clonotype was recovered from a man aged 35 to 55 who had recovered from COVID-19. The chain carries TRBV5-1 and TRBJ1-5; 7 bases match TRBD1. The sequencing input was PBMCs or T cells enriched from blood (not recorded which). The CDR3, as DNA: TGCGCCAGCAGCTGGGGGACAGCTGAAGGACAGCCCCAGCATTTT. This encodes CASSWGTAEGQPQHF.